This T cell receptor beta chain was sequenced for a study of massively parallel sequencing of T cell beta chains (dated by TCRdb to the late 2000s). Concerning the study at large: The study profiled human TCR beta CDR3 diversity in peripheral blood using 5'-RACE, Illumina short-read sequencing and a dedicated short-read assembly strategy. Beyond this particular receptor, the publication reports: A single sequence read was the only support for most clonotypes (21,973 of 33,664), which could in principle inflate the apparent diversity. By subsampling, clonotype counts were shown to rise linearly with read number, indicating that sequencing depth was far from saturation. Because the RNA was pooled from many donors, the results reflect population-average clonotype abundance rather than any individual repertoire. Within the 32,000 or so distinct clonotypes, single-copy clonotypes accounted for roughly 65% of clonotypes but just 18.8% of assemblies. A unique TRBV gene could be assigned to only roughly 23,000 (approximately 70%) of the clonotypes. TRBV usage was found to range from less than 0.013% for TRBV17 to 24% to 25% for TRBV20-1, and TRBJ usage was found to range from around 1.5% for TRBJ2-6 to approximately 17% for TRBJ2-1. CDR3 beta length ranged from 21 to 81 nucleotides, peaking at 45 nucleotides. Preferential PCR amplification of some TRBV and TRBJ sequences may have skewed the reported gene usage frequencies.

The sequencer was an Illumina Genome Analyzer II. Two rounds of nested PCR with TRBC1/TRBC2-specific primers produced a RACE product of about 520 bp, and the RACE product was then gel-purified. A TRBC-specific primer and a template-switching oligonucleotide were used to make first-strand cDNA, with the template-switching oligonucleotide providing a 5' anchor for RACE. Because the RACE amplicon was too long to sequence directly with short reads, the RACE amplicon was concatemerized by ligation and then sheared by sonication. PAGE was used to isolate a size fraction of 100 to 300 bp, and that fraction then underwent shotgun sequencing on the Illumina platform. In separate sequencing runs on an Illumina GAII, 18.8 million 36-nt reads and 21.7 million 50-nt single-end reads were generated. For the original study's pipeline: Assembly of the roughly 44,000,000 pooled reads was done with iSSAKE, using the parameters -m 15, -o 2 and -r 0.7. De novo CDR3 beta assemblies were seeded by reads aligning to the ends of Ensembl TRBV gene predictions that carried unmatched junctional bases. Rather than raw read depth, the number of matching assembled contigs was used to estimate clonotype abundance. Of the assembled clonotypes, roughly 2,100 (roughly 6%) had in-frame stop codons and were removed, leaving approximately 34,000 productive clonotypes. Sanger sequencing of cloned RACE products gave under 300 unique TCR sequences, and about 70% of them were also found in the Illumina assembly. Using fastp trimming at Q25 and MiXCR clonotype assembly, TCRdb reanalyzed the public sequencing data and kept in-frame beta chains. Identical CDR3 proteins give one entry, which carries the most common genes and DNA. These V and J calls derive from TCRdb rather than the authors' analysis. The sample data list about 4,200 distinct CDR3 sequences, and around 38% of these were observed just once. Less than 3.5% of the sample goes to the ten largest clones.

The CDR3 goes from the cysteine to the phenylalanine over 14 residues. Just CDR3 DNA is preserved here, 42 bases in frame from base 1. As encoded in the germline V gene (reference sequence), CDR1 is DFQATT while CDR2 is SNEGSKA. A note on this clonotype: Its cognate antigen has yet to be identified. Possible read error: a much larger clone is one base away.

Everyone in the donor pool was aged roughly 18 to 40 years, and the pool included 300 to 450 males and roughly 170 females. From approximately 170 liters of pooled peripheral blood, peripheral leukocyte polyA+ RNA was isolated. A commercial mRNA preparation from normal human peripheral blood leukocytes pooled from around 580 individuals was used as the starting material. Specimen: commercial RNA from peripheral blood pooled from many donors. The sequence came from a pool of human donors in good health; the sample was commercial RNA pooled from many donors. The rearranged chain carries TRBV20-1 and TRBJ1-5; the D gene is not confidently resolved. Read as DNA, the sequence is TGCAGTGCTAGAGGGGTGGGCAGCAATCAGCCCAAGCATTTT. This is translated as CSARGVGSNQPKHF.